The 18 T cell receptor beta chains in this list originate from one sample, sequenced in a study of blood T cells in healthy people across ages. Primers used in a second PCR of roughly 6 to 11 cycles were a sample-barcoded 5' primer and a J-beta primer mix. One entry per CDR3 protein results from TCRdb running MiXCR on the 5' RACE reads. The sample lists more than 1 million distinct CDR3 sequences, 40% to 50% occurring once. Sequencing was done on a sample of blood. These TCRs come from a woman aged 60-75 years in good health.

This clonotype was detected only a few times. The chain recombines TRBV20-1 with TRBJ2-7, with D possibly being TRBD1 (5 bases). The CDR3 length is 16 residues. Trimming took off 1 base at V and 2 bases at J, with 18 bases between the two ends. Germline assignment: CDR1 DFQATT and CDR2 SNEGSKA (reference sequence). CDR3 nucleotides: TGCAGTGCTAGAGCCGACGACAGTTCTTGGGCCTACGAGCAGTACTTC. Its protein product is CSARADDSSWAYEQYF.

This clonotype was detected only a few times. CDR3 bases: TGTGCCAGCACCACACAGGGGGGCGAGCAGTACTTC. Amino acid sequence: CASTTQGGEQYF. The chain carries TRBV28 and TRBJ2-7, with 8 nucleotides matching TRBD1. Trimming at V came to 7 bases and at J to 6 bases, leaving 5 bases not matched to a gene. Per germline, CDR1 MDHEN and CDR2 SYDVKM. The CDR3 is 12 residues long.

This clonotype was counted only a few times. This rearrangement joins TRBV20-1 to TRBJ2-1; D perhaps matches TRBD1 (6 bases). Germline values: CDR1 DFQATT, CDR2 SNEGSKA (reference sequence). Trimming removed 6 bases from V and 7 bases from J, with 13 bases in between. The length of the CDR3 is 12 residues. CDR3 in DNA: TGCAGTGCAGGGGGAACTGGAAATGAGCAGTTCTTC. Translated: CSAGGTGNEQFF.

V and J are TRBV5-1 and TRBJ2-1, with D maybe TRBD1 (5 bases). V lost 3 bases, J lost 7 bases, and 14 bases lay in between. Germline V gene lookup returns CDR1 SGHRS and CDR2 YFSETQ. CDR3 length equals 14 residues. CDR3 sequence: CASSSCTGRNEQFF. The CDR3 DNA sequence: TGCGCCAGCAGCTCGTGTACAGGAAGGAATGAGCAGTTCTTC.

V and J are TRBV7-6 and TRBJ2-1; the match to TRBD2 covers 9 bases. Trimming took 1 base from V and 9 from J; bases not matched to a gene: 16. Looked up from germline, CDR1 is SGHVS and CDR2 is FNYEAQ. The CDR3 has 18 residues. The CDR3 bases are TGTGCCAGCAGCTTAGTGACTAGCGGTTCCCCTACGGGGGGTGAGCAGTTCTTC. It encodes CASSLVTSGSPTGGEQFF.

This chain joins TRBV12-3 or TRBV12-4 and TRBJ2-1, with D tentatively TRBD2 (7 bases). The ends were cut back, 10 bases at V and 4 bases at J, with 17 bases in the middle. The length of the CDR3 is 14 residues. CDR3 sequence (DNA): TGTGCCATCCTCTTGAGGGGGGGGTACAATGAGCAGTTCTTC. As protein: CAILLRGGYNEQFF.

As for this clonotype: The junction does not match germline at one end; this may be a read error. This sequence joins TRBV18 and TRBJ1-2; possibly TRBD1 for D (5 bases). The CDR3 is 12 residues long. The V gene's germline CDR1 is KGHSH and CDR2 LQKENI. CDR3 residues: CASAPLTGGYTF. The CDR3 nucleotides are TGTGCCAGCGCACCACTTACAGGCGGCTACACCTTC.

A few counts support this clonotype. V is TRBV10-3 and J is TRBJ1-2; TRBD1 might be the D (5 bases). Per germline, CDR1 ENHRY and CDR2 SYGVKD. V was clipped by 6 bases and J by 5 bases, with 13 bases between them. This CDR3 region has 13 residues. The CDR3 DNA is TGTGCCATCAGGGGCCAGGGATGGTATGGCTACACCTTC. Translation: CAIRGQGWYGYTF.

The CDR3 DNA reads TGTGCCAGCAGCAGGGGGTCTAGCGGGAGGCTGGATGAGCAGTTCTTC. This codes for CASSRGSSGRLDEQFF. The chain couples TRBV7-2 to TRBJ2-1; 11 nucleotides line up with TRBD2. The CDR3 has 16 residues. Germline CDR1 and CDR2: SGHTA and FQGNSA. The ends lost 5 bases at V and 8 bases at J; junction bases unmatched: 11.

The chain carries TRBV27 and TRBJ2-4, with D unclear. The germline V and J ends were trimmed by 5 bases and 3 bases, with 14 bases remaining between them. From germline, CDR1 is MNHEY and CDR2 SMNVEV (reference sequence). The CDR3 contains 15 residues. CDR3 DNA: TGTGCCAGCAGTCCCCTAGGTGGGAACAAAAACATTCAGTACTTC. Translating gives CASSPLGGNKNIQYF.

This clonotype was seen a few times. The chain employs TRBV27 and TRBJ2-1; 7 bases fit TRBD1. The CDR3 covers 11 residues. V dropped 5 bases and J dropped 10; count of bases not matched to a gene: 2. Germline V gives CDR1 MNHEY, CDR2 SMNVEV (reference sequence). CDR3 region: CASSKTGEQFF. CDR3 bases: TGTGCCAGCAGTAAGACAGGGGAGCAGTTCTTC.

This clonotype was recorded a few times. The chain carries TRBV14 and TRBJ2-1; 8 bases are a match to TRBD2. V gave up 0 bases and J gave up 4 bases; unmatched junction bases: 5. The length of the CDR3 is 16 residues. Per germline, CDR1 SGHDN and CDR2 FVKESK. As DNA, the CDR3 is TGTGCCAGCAGCCAAGACGTCGGGAGGGTGTACAATGAGCAGTTCTTC. Translating it yields CASSQDVGRVYNEQFF. The full variable domain, with the rest looked up from reference TRBV14 and TRBJ2-1, is EAGVTQFPSHSVIEKGQTVTLRCDPISGHDNLYWYRRVMGKEIKFLLHFVKESKQDESGMPNNRFLAERTGGTYSTLKVQPAELEDSGVYFCASSQDVGRVYNEQFFGPGTRLTVL.

The rearrangement uses TRBV6-5 and TRBJ2-3; TRBD2 matches 14 bases. Germline V lookup: CDR1 MNHEY, CDR2 SVGAGI. The trim removed 2 bases at V and 6 bases at J, leaving 4 bases unmatched. There are 16 residues in the CDR3. This CDR3 is CASSYLTSGRADTQYF. The CDR3 coding sequence is TGTGCCAGCAGTTACCTGACTAGCGGGAGGGCCGATACGCAGTATTTT.

This rearrangement joins TRBV20-1 to TRBJ2-7; 8 positions agree with TRBD2. Per germline, CDR1 DFQATT and CDR2 SNEGSKA (reference sequence). The V gene end was trimmed by 6 bases and the J gene end by 11 bases; junction bases not matched to a gene: 18. The CDR3 is 14 residues long. The CDR3 nucleotides are TGCAGTGCCCACTTAGAGCCAGCGGGAGTACGAGAGTACTTC. It translates to CSAHLEPAGVREYF.

This clonotype turned up a few times. V gene TRBV29-1 combines with J gene TRBJ2-1; 11 nucleotides align to TRBD2. The germline V gene has CDR1 SQVTM and CDR2 ANQGSEA. This CDR3 has 16 residues. Germline trimming cut 4 bases from V and 0 bases from J; bases unmatched to any gene: 5. CDR3 DNA: TGCAGCGTTGGTGGGACTAGCGGCCTCTCCTACAATGAGCAGTTCTTC. Protein sequence: CSVGGTSGLSYNEQFF.

V is TRBV2 and J is TRBJ2-7, with TRBD2 identical over 8 bases. The V and J ends lost 7 bases and 1 base, in that order; junction bases with no gene match: 6. CDR3 length equals 14 residues. Germline CDR1 and CDR2: SNHLY and FYNNEI. This chain's CDR3 is CASTTSVKSYEQYF. For the CDR3, the DNA is TGTGCCAGCACGACTAGCGTTAAGTCCTACGAGCAGTACTTC.

This clonotype has just one count. The J gene is TRBJ1-4, the V gene TRBV12-3 or TRBV12-4; 7 bases match TRBD1. The CDR3 is 16 amino acids. V lost 6 bases, J lost 8 bases, and 15 bases stayed unmatched. The CDR3 coding sequence is TGTGCCAGCAGCTTACGCCCAGGGGGAGAGCAGGAAAAACTGTTTTTT. This translates into CASSLRPGGEQEKLFF.

This clonotype was seen more than once but under ten times. The rearrangement joins TRBV11-2 to TRBJ2-5, with TRBD2 identical over 7 bases. The CDR3 runs to 17 residues. Germline values: CDR1 SGHAT, CDR2 FQNNGV. V was clipped by 5 bases and J by 4 bases; unmatched bases: 16. The CDR3 DNA reads as TGTGCCAGCAGCCTTCATGGGGGGGGTCAGTATGGAGAGACCCAGTACTTC. It encodes CASSLHGGGQYGETQYF.